The clone carrying this T cell receptor (beta chain) has just a few counts. This record comes from a study of T-cell reconstitution after alpha-beta-depleted transplantation in children. TCRbeta library construction was performed incorporating unique molecular identifiers. MiXCR was run by TCRdb on the PCR reads, yielding one entry per CDR3 protein. The sample consists of some 530,000 distinct CDR3 sequences, about an eighth of them appearing once. The receptor comes from a human donor who donated a stem cell graft to a child with combined immunodeficiency. The sequencing here drew on PBMCs from the stem cell graft donor, taken from the stem cell graft.

The CDR3 DNA reads as TGTGCCACCAGTGATTTCACGGGGGAAGCCTACGAGCAGTACTTC. Its protein product is CATSDFTGEAYEQYF. The chain uses TRBV24-1 and TRBJ2-7, with D perhaps matching TRBD2 (6 bases). Germline CDR1 KGHDR, CDR2 SFDVKD. V shed 1 base and J shed 2 bases, with 11 bases lying between them. The CDR3 has 15 amino acids.